These 27 T cell receptor beta chains originate from one sample sequenced in a study of T cell responses to AZD1222 COVID-19 vaccine. Assay used: immunoSEQ multiplex PCR; TCRdb lists only in-frame clones, some missing. This sample has approximately 91,000 clones, with approximately 90% found just once. Source: peripheral blood, taken 28 days after the second AZD1222 dose. The receptor set was obtained from an adult who received the AZD1222 COVID-19 vaccine.

The chain is built from TRBV7-2 and TRBJ2-3, with TRBD2 matching over 9 bases. J lost 4 bases, V lost 1 base, and 6 bases had no gene match. Germline CDR1 SGHTA, CDR2 FQGNSA. CDR3 length equals 16 residues. The CDR3 DNA follows: TGTGCCAGCAGCTTAGTCGGAGCGGGAGGCCCAGATACGCAGTATTTT. Encoded protein: CASSLVGAGGPDTQYF.

V and J are TRBV5-1 and TRBJ2-7; 8 nucleotides agree with TRBD2. CDR1 SGHRS and CDR2 YFSETQ come from the germline V gene. The CDR3 runs to 13 residues. Trimming at V came to 4 bases and at J to 7 bases, leaving 7 bases not matched to a gene. CDR3 in amino acids: CASSVGLGEEQYF. Written as DNA, the CDR3 is TGCGCCAGCAGCGTGGGACTAGGGGAAGAGCAGTACTTC.

J is TRBJ2-3 and V is TRBV28, with unresolved D. The CDR3 totals 16 residues. The V and J ends lost 4 bases and 0 bases respectively, with 14 bases between them. In germline, CDR1 is MDHEN, CDR2 SYDVKM. The CDR3, as DNA: TGTGCCAGCAGTTCTCCATATGTTGATAGCACAGATACGCAGTATTTT. Protein product: CASSSPYVDSTDTQYF.

The rearrangement uses TRBV9 and TRBJ1-2; D ambiguous. CDR1 is SGDLS and CDR2 is YYNGEE in the germline V gene. V gave up 0 bases and J gave up 7 bases, with 16 bases separating them. The CDR3 has 15 residues. This CDR3 is CASSVGSWDILGYTF. DNA of the CDR3: TGTGCCAGCAGCGTAGGGTCTTGGGATATTCTTGGCTACACCTTC.

The chain employs TRBV10-3 and TRBJ1-6; 11 bases are shared with TRBD1. CDR3 length: 16 amino acids. The germline V gene has CDR1 ENHRY and CDR2 SYGVKD. V trimming: 2 bases; J trimming: 4 bases; junction bases outside the gene matches: 1. The CDR3 region is CAISEGDRGYNSPLHF. The DNA of the CDR3 is TGTGCCATCAGTGAGGGGGACAGGGGGTATAATTCACCCCTCCACTTT.

This chain connects TRBV10-3 to TRBJ1-1; D uncertain. The ends were cut back, 4 bases at V and 1 base at J, with 7 bases in the middle. The CDR3 loop spans 13 amino acids. The germline V gene encodes CDR1 ENHRY and CDR2 SYGVKD. The CDR3 here is CAISGSANTEAFF. CDR3 sequence (DNA): TGTGCCATCAGTGGATCAGCGAACACTGAAGCTTTCTTT.

The rearrangement links TRBV12-3 or TRBV12-4 to TRBJ2-2, with TRBD1 as a possible D gene (5 bases). Trimming pared 7 bases from V and 6 bases from J, leaving 9 bases between. This CDR3 is built from 12 residues. CDR3 loop: CASTQGSGELFF. The CDR3 coding sequence is TGTGCCAGCACCCAGGGTTCCGGGGAGCTGTTTTTT.

The V gene is TRBV7-6, the J gene TRBJ1-2; the D gene is possibly TRBD1 (5 bases). CDR1 and CDR2 from the germline V gene are SGHVS and FNYEAQ. Trimming took 1 base from V and 0 from J, leaving 9 bases between them. This CDR3 spans 15 amino acids. The CDR3 here is CASSLVRGPNYGYTF. DNA for the CDR3: TGTGCCAGCAGCTTAGTTAGGGGCCCTAACTATGGCTACACCTTC.

This clone was detected only once. This chain links TRBV5-6 with TRBJ2-7; maybe TRBD2 (5 bases). Germline CDR1 is SGHDT and CDR2 is YYEEEE. V dropped 4 bases and J dropped 5 bases, with 7 bases sitting between them. The CDR3 contains 11 residues. DNA of the CDR3: TGTGCCAGCAGCCAGAGGGACGAGCAGTACTTC. Its protein is CASSQRDEQYF.

The rearrangement uses TRBV11-2 and TRBJ2-1, with TRBD2 matching over 9 bases. The CDR3 length is 13 residues. CDR1 and CDR2 (germline): SGHAT, FQNNGV. Trimming at V came to 6 bases and at J to 7 bases, leaving 4 bases not matched to a gene. The CDR3 DNA sequence: TGTGCCAGCAGGGCGGGAGGGGGGAATGAGCAGTTCTTC. Residues: CASRAGGGNEQFF.

The chain recombines TRBV4-3 with TRBJ2-1, with 11 bases identical to TRBD2. CDR3 length equals 16 residues. Trimming removed 1 base from V and 7 bases from J; junction bases left unmatched: 6. CDR1 LGHNA and CDR2 YSLEER come from the germline V gene. As DNA, the CDR3 is TGCGCCAGCAGCCAAGGTTTGTTAGCGGGAGGGAATGAGCAGTTCTTC. Translating it yields CASSQGLLAGGNEQFF.

This chain connects TRBV28 to TRBJ2-7; D might be TRBD1 or TRBD2, each matching 5 bases. The V end lost 5 bases, the J end lost 3 bases, and 20 bases lay between the germline ends. Germline lookup yields CDR1 MDHEN and CDR2 SYDVKM. The CDR3 extends over 16 amino acids. The CDR3 bases are TGTGCCAGCAGTACCGGGACCAAGGGGTTTGGCTACGAGCAGTACTTC. Its translation: CASSTGTKGFGYEQYF.

The chain has TRBV7-9 and TRBJ2-1; 7 bases fit TRBD1. V trimming: 3 bases; J trimming: 2 bases; junction bases outside the gene matches: 4. The CDR3 contains 15 residues. CDR1 is SEHNR, CDR2 FQNEAQ, per germline (reference sequence). The CDR3 DNA is TGTGCCAGCAGCTTGGGGACAGCGGCCTACAATGAGCAGTTCTTC. As protein: CASSLGTAAYNEQFF. Looking up the rest from reference TRBV7-9 and TRBJ2-1 gives the full variable domain: DTGVSQNPRHKITKRGQNVTFRCDPISEHNRLYWYRQTLGQGPEFLTYFQNEAQLEKSRLLSDRFSAERPKGSFSTLEIQRTEQGDSAMYLCASSLGTAAYNEQFFGPGTRLTVL.

The rearrangement links TRBV28 to TRBJ1-2; D may be TRBD1 (5 bases). V dropped 3 bases and J dropped 8 bases, with 16 bases sitting between them. The V gene's germline CDR1 is MDHEN and CDR2 SYDVKM. This CDR3 is built from 14 residues. CDR3 residues: CASSLGHLLGGYTF. The DNA of the CDR3 is TGTGCCAGCAGTTTGGGGCACCTCTTGGGAGGCTACACCTTC.

This rearrangement joins TRBV30 to TRBJ1-1, with D unresolved. Germline CDR1 reads GTSNPN; CDR2 reads SVGIG (reference sequence). The CDR3 totals 13 residues. The V and J ends lost 0 bases and 1 base respectively, with 6 bases between them. CDR3 residues: CAWSVGKNTEAFF. CDR3 nucleotide sequence: TGTGCCTGGAGTGTTGGAAAGAACACTGAAGCTTTCTTT.

In nucleotides, the CDR3 is TGTGCCAGCAGCTTAGTGCCGGGTCCTACTATACCCAATGAGCAGTTCTTC. Its protein is CASSLVPGPTIPNEQFF. The rearrangement uses TRBV11-2 and TRBJ2-1, with D unresolved. There are 17 residues in the CDR3. Germline values: CDR1 SGHAT, CDR2 FQNNGV. Trimming pared 1 base from V and 6 bases from J, leaving 19 bases between.

CDR3 in DNA: TGCAGCATATTAGCAGGGGGAGCCACCGGGGAGCTGTTTTTT. It codes for CSILAGGATGELFF. V gene TRBV29-1 combines with J gene TRBJ2-2, with 7 nucleotides matching TRBD1. The CDR3 is 14 residues long. Germline lookup yields CDR1 SQVTM and CDR2 ANQGSEA. After removal of 8 bases from V and 4 bases from J, the junction contained 10 bases not matched to a gene.

In DNA, the CDR3 is TGTGCCAGCAGCCCCAGGACAGGACCTGGGGAGACCCAGTACTTC. Translating gives CASSPRTGPGETQYF. J is TRBJ2-5 and V is TRBV9; 7 bases map to TRBD1. V dropped 4 bases and J dropped 5; count of bases not matched to a gene: 11. CDR3 length: 15 residues. Per the germline V gene, CDR1 is SGDLS and CDR2 is YYNGEE.

This chain connects TRBV4-1 to TRBJ1-5; D is uncertain. The CDR3 is 17 amino acids. Between the trimmed V and J ends, which lost 0 bases and 3 bases, there was a span of 15 bases. Germline V CDR1 and CDR2: MGHRA, YSYEKL. The CDR3 DNA reads as TGCGCCAGCAGCCAAGATTTATTTGGGTTCACCAATCAGCCCCAGCATTTT. Residues: CASSQDLFGFTNQPQHF.

The V call is TRBV7-9, the J call TRBJ2-7; 8 bases fit TRBD2. Germline V gene lookup returns CDR1 SEHNR and CDR2 FQNEAQ (reference sequence). CDR3 length: 14 amino acids. V was pared by 6 bases and J by 1 base, with 5 bases of the junction left unmatched. The CDR3 sequence is CASSGTRGSYEQYF. CDR3 in DNA: TGTGCCAGCAGTGGGACTAGGGGTTCCTACGAGCAGTACTTC.

In its sample, this clone was seen once. The V and J genes are TRBV5-1 and TRBJ2-2; possibly TRBD2 for D (6 bases). The V gene's germline CDR1 is SGHRS and CDR2 YFSETQ. Trimming cost V 4 bases and J 3 bases, with 13 bases left between them. This CDR3 has 15 amino acids. DNA for the CDR3: TGCGCCAGCAGCCGGGACGGGAGTGACACCGGGGAGCTGTTTTTT. Its protein is CASSRDGSDTGELFF.

The chain carries TRBV28 and TRBJ1-1, with 10 positions matching TRBD1. Trimming at V came to 6 bases and at J to 4 bases, leaving 2 bases not matched to a gene. This CDR3 region has 13 residues. CDR1 MDHEN and CDR2 SYDVKM come from the germline V gene. The chain's CDR3 is CASRRTGGTEAFF. The DNA of the CDR3 is TGTGCCAGCAGACGGACAGGGGGCACTGAAGCTTTCTTT.

V usage is TRBV3-1 (or the pseudogene TRBV3-2) and J usage is TRBJ1-1; TRBD1 might be the D (6 bases). The V end was cut by 3 bases, the J end by 7 bases, with 12 bases between. The germline CDR1 and CDR2 sequences are LGHDT and YNNKEL (reference sequence). The CDR3 extends over 13 amino acids. The CDR3 coding sequence is TGTGCCAGCAGCCAGGTACAGGGATTTGAAGCTTTCTTT. Translated: CASSQVQGFEAFF.

The V call is TRBV18, the J call TRBJ2-1; 9 bases map to TRBD2. CDR3 length: 15 residues. From germline, CDR1 is KGHSH and CDR2 LQKENI. Losses at the gene ends were 5 bases for V and 5 bases for J; bases not matched to a gene: 7. The CDR3 protein is CASSFIGTSNNEQFF. The DNA of the CDR3 is TGTGCCAGCTCATTTATCGGGACTAGCAACAATGAGCAGTTCTTC. Combining the CDR3 with reference TRBV18 and TRBJ2-1 gives the whole variable domain NAGVMQNPRHLVRRRGQEARLRCSPMKGHSHVYWYRQLPEEGLKFMVYLQKENIIDESGMPKERFSAEFPKEGPSILRIQQVVRGDSAAYFCASSFIGTSNNEQFFGPGTRLTVL.

The chain couples TRBV6-1 to TRBJ1-3; D ambiguous. Trimming took off 1 base at V and 4 bases at J, with 8 bases between the two ends. CDR1 is MNHNS, CDR2 SASEGT, per germline. The CDR3 spans 14 residues. The CDR3 coding sequence is TGTGCCAGCAGTGAAGGCCTCTTCGGAAACACCATATATTTT. Residues: CASSEGLFGNTIYF.

This chain links TRBV29-1 with TRBJ2-3; D ambiguous. The germline gives CDR1 SQVTM, CDR2 ANQGSEA. The CDR3 is 14 residues long. Trimming took off 1 base at V and 6 bases at J, with 14 bases between the two ends. CDR3 in amino acids: CSVEGLAATDTQYF. In DNA, the CDR3 is TGCAGCGTTGAAGGGTTGGCGGCAACTGATACGCAGTATTTT.

The genes are TRBV7-2 and TRBJ1-1; tentatively, D is TRBD1 (6 bases). The germline V gene has CDR1 SGHTA and CDR2 FQGNSA. The CDR3 has 14 residues. Trimming removed 1 base at V and 1 base at J, with 7 bases between. The CDR3 sequence: CASSLETGNTEAFF. DNA for the CDR3: TGTGCCAGCAGCTTAGAGACAGGGAACACTGAAGCTTTCTTT.